This is a list of T cell receptor beta chains from one sample in a study of human thymus T cells. Produced via immunoSEQ multiplex PCR; TCRdb's table is partial and in-frame only. The data contain around 130,000 clones, about 93% of them singletons. The material sequenced was thymus tissue. These receptors all stem from a boy in the first two years of life with a congenital heart defect but otherwise immunologically healthy. CDR3s include the opening cysteine and the closing phenylalanine or tryptophan. The D gene is left open where the match is weak. Expanded clones are given a class, and other clones once, few, many or no size at all.

NA TRBJ2-2 TRBV7-2 NA TGTGCCAGCAAGGGGTTGAACACCGGGGAGCTGTTTTTT CASKGLNTGELFF
NA TRBJ1-1 TRBV5-1 NA TGCGCCAGCAGCTTGTCAGGGGACACTGAAGCTTTCTTT CASSLSGDTEAFF
NA TRBJ2-2 TRBV28 NA TGTGCCAGCAGTTTATGCCCCACAGGGAAATCGAACACCGGGGAGCTGTTTTTT CASSLCPTGKSNTGELFF
NA TRBJ1-1 TRBV4-1 TRBD1 TGCGCCAGCAGCCATCTGAAGGACAGGGGAAACACTGAAGCTTTCTTT CASSHLKDRGNTEAFF
NA TRBJ1-2 TRBV19 NA TGTGCCAGTAGCGGCGGATCAGGCGGTGGCTACACCTTC CASSGGSGGGYTF
once TRBJ2-3 TRBV29-1 NA TGCAGCGTTGGGTTAGGGCATGGCACAGATACGCAGTATTTT CSVGLGHGTDTQYF
NA TRBJ1-2 TRBV5-1 NA TGCGCCAGCAGCCGGACGGAGGCCTATGGCTACACCTTC CASSRTEAYGYTF
NA TRBJ2-3 TRBV9 NA TGTGCCAGCAGCGTACGAGGCACAGATACGCAGTATTTT CASSVRGTDTQYF
NA TRBJ1-1 TRBV5-4 TRBD1 TGTGCCAGCAGCTTTACAGGGGTGGACACTGAAGCTTTCTTT CASSFTGVDTEAFF
NA TRBJ2-5 TRBV27 TRBD2 TGTGCCAGCAGGATCTCTAGCGGGGGGTACCAAGAGACCCAGTACTTC CASRISSGGYQETQYF
NA TRBJ1-6 TRBV5-4 NA TGTGCCAGCAGCTTGGGAGGGAAGAGCTCCTATAATTCACCCCTCCACTTT CASSLGGKSSYNSPLHF
NA TRBJ1-2 TRBV19 NA TGTGCCAGTAGTCCGCCTTGGGGAGGAAACTATGGCTACACCTTC CASSPPWGGNYGYTF
NA TRBJ1-1 TRBV25-1 NA TGTGCCAGCAGTGAATATAGGAGCGCTGAAGCTTTCTTT CASSEYRSAEAFF
NA TRBJ2-5 TRBV11-2 NA TGTGCCAGCAGCTTACCTGGGGATGAGACCCAGTACTTC CASSLPGDETQYF
NA TRBJ1-4 TRBV27 NA TGTGCCAGCAGTTTACAGGGGAGGCAGGGGAACGAAAAACTGTTTTTT CASSLQGRQGNEKLFF
NA TRBJ2-6 TRBV19 NA TGTGCCAGTAGCCCCAATCCTATAGGGAGGTTCTCTGGGGCCAACGTCCTGACTTTC CASSPNPIGRFSGANVLTF
NA TRBJ2-5 TRBV5-4 NA TGTGCCAGCAGCTTACCAAGGGGCCAAGGGGCGAGGGAGACCCAGTACTTC CASSLPRGQGARETQYF
NA TRBJ2-1 TRBV9 TRBD2 TGTGCCAGCAGCCCCCAGCGGGGGGGCACCAATGAGCAGTTCTTC CASSPQRGGTNEQFF
NA TRBJ1-2 TRBV2 TRBD1 TGTGCCAGCAGGCTTACAGGGGGGGGCTACACCTTC CASRLTGGGYTF
NA TRBJ2-3 TRBV19 TRBD1 TGTGCCACCCGACAGGGATATGGGAGCACAGATACGCAGTATTTT CATRQGYGSTDTQYF
NA TRBJ2-1 TRBV18 NA TGTGCCAGCTCACAAGTTCTTACGGGGAACTCCTACAATGAGCAGTTCTTC CASSQVLTGNSYNEQFF
NA TRBJ1-4 TRBV7-4 NA TGTGCCAGCAGGTTACCCGGAGACGCGGTTATGTACCCCAATGAAAAACTGTTTTTT CASRLPGDAVMYPNEKLFF
NA TRBJ1-2 TRBV11-1 TRBD1 TGTGCCAGCAGCTTAGGAACAGGGGGATATGGCTACACCTTC CASSLGTGGYGYTF
NA TRBJ2-3 TRBV29-1 TRBD1 TGCAGCGTGAAGGGACAGCACACAGATACGCAGTATTTT CSVKGQHTDTQYF
NA TRBJ1-2 TRBV6-1 NA TGTGCCAGCAGTGTTGAGTGGGTGGGGGACGGCTACACCTTC CASSVEWVGDGYTF
NA TRBJ2-3 TRBV6-4 TRBD2 TGTGCCAGCAGTGACTTAACGAGCGGGGGGTTCACAGATACGCAGTATTTT CASSDLTSGGFTDTQYF
NA TRBJ2-5 TRBV10-2 NA TGCGCCAGCACGGACACGGAGACCCAGTACTTC CASTDTETQYF
NA TRBJ2-7 TRBV5-1 NA TGCGCCAGCAGCGGGGGCACCGGGATAGAGCAGTACTTC CASSGGTGIEQYF
NA TRBJ2-3 TRBV9 TRBD1 TGTGCCAGCAGCGTACCCCGGGACAGGGGCACAGATACGCAGTATTTT CASSVPRDRGTDTQYF
NA TRBJ1-2 TRBV7-9 NA TGTGCCAGCAGCTTAGAAAGACAGGCTCACGGCTACACCTTC CASSLERQAHGYTF
NA TRBJ1-3 TRBV5-6 NA TGTGCCAGCAGCTTGACAGGAAGGGGGAACACCATATATTTT CASSLTGRGNTIYF
NA TRBJ2-7 TRBV9 NA TGTGCCAGCAGCGTAGGGGGCCGAGGCGAGCAGTACTTC CASSVGGRGEQYF
NA TRBJ2-7 TRBV28 NA TGTGCCAGCAGCCGATGCGGAGGGGCCCCTTACGAGCAGTACTTC CASSRCGGAPYEQYF
NA TRBJ2-3 TRBV19 NA TGTGCCAGTAGTCCCGGGGGGCCGTTCACAGATACGCAGTATTTT CASSPGGPFTDTQYF
NA TRBJ1-4 TRBV19 NA TGTGCCAGTAGTATGGACATTGCAACTAATGAAAAACTGTTTTTT CASSMDIATNEKLFF
NA TRBJ2-7 TRBV27 NA TGTGCCAGCAGTTTAAAGAGGCCCCCGGCAGGGGAGAGCTACGAGCAGTACTTC CASSLKRPPAGESYEQYF
NA TRBJ1-5 TRBV6-7 NA TGTGCCAGCATGGTCAGGATAAGGGAGCAGCCCCAGCATTTT CASMVRIREQPQHF
once TRBJ1-6 TRBV13 NA TGTGCCAGCAGCCTCAGCCGAAGTTCACCCCTCCACTTT CASSLSRSSPLHF
NA TRBJ2-7 TRBV27 TRBD1 TGTGCCAGCAGGGGACAGGGCTCATTCTCCTACGAGCAGTACTTC CASRGQGSFSYEQYF
NA TRBJ1-2 TRBV19 NA TGTGCCAGTAGTATAGGGGGAGGTGGCTACACCTTC CASSIGGGGYTF
NA TRBJ2-2 TRBV15 TRBD2 TGTGCCACCAGCAGAGATTTGAAGGGACTAGCGGACACCGGGGAGCTGTTTTTT CATSRDLKGLADTGELFF
NA TRBJ1-2 TRBV7-9 NA TGTGCCAGCAGCTTAAGTTGTGTGGTTAACTATGGCTACACCTTC CASSLSCVVNYGYTF
NA TRBJ2-4 TRBV6-6 NA TGTGCCAGCAGTCCTCCCCTCATAGACGGAAACATTCAGTACTTC CASSPPLIDGNIQYF
NA TRBJ1-1 TRBV15 NA TGTGCCACCAGCAGAGTTTCGGCGAACACTGAAGCTTTCTTT CATSRVSANTEAFF
few TRBJ1-5 TRBV25-1 NA TGTGCCAGCAGACGACAGCTTAATCAGCCCCAGCATTTT CASRRQLNQPQHF
NA TRBJ1-2 TRBV29-1 NA TGCAGCGTTGAAGATCAAACGGGCGGGAACAGAGGGGGTCTCTATGGCTACACCTTC CSVEDQTGGNRGGLYGYTF
once TRBJ1-1 TRBV10-3 NA TGTGCCATCAGTGAAGGACACTACACTGAAGCTTTCTTT CAISEGHYTEAFF
NA TRBJ2-1 TRBV10-1 NA TGCGCCAGCAGTCAGGATAATGAGCAGTTCTTC CASSQDNEQFF
NA TRBJ1-2 TRBV5-1 NA TGCGCCAGCAGCCACGGAGGGGGGTTGAGCTATGGCTACACCTTC CASSHGGGLSYGYTF
NA TRBJ2-7 TRBV6-5 NA TGTGCCAGCAGTTACCTAGGGGGTTCCTACGAGCAGTACTTC CASSYLGGSYEQYF
NA TRBJ1-1 TRBV5-5 NA TGTGCCAGCAAGGGGGGCACTGAAGCTTTCTTT CASKGGTEAFF
NA TRBJ2-5 TRBV27 NA TGTGCCAGCAGTTCATGGGGATCCCAAGAGACCCAGTACTTC CASSSWGSQETQYF
NA TRBJ1-5 TRBV27 NA TGTGCCAGTGGGCGGGGTGGGGATCAGCCCCAGCATTTT CASGRGGDQPQHF
NA TRBJ1-2 TRBV5-1 NA TGCGCCAGCAGCATCAGGGCGGGCTATGGCTACACCTTC CASSIRAGYGYTF
NA TRBJ1-3 TRBV14 NA TGTGCCAGCAGCCAGGGAGGAAACACCATATATTTT CASSQGGNTIYF